These 21 T cell receptor beta chains share one sample of origin, sequenced in a study of blood T cell repertoires in COVID-19. Profiling relied on immunoSEQ multiplex PCR, and the TCRdb table lists in-frame clones only, not all of them. The table records about 140,000 clones, 87% of them present only once. The sequenced sample consisted of PBMCs or T cells enriched from blood (not recorded which). The receptors originated from a man in his 60s who had recovered from COVID-19.

The genes are TRBV11-3 and TRBJ1-5, with D possibly TRBD1 on 6 matching bases. V lost 6 bases to trimming and J lost 7 bases, with 16 bases between them. Germline lookup yields CDR1 SGHNT and CDR2 YENEEA. The CDR3 is 14 amino acids. The CDR3 DNA reads TGTGCCAGCAGGCAAAACAGGGCTGGCCAGCCCCAGCATTTT. This gives the protein CASRQNRAGQPQHF.

This clone was counted only a few times. This chain links TRBV2 with TRBJ2-7; D possibly corresponds to TRBD2 (7 bases). The V gene's germline CDR1 is SNHLY and CDR2 FYNNEI. This CDR3 is 16 amino acids long. The ends were cut back, 5 bases at V and 3 bases at J, with 20 bases in the middle. In DNA form, the CDR3 reads TGTGCCAGCAGTACCGCCCGTGGGGGGGCTAACTACGAGCAGTACTTC. Residues: CASSTARGGANYEQYF. Variable domain in full (rest from reference TRBV2 and TRBJ2-7): EPEVTQTPSHQVTQMGQEVILRCVPISNHLYFYWYRQILGQKVEFLVSFYNNEISEKSEIFDDQFSVERPDGSNFTLKIRSTKLEDSAMYFCASSTARGGANYEQYFGPGTRLTVT.

V is TRBV28 and J is TRBJ2-7; TRBD2 matches at 9 bases. Unmatched junction bases numbered 10, after V lost 3 bases and J lost 7 bases. CDR3 length: 15 amino acids. CDR1 is MDHEN, CDR2 SYDVKM, per germline. Written as DNA, the CDR3 is TGTGCCAGCAGTTTTTCGGCTAGCGGGATTGTAGAGCAGTACTTC. Translation gives CASSFSASGIVEQYF. Full variable domain (missing parts from reference TRBV28 and TRBJ2-7): DVKVTQSSRYLVKRTGEKVFLECVQDMDHENMFWYRQDPGLGLRLIYFSYDVKMKEKGDIPEGYSVSREKKERFSLILESASTNQTSMYLCASSFSASGIVEQYFGPGTRLTVT.

This sequence joins TRBV5-1 and TRBJ1-6; 7 bases align to TRBD1. The germline gives CDR1 SGHRS, CDR2 YFSETQ. Losses at the gene ends were 0 bases for V and 10 bases for J; bases not matched to a gene: 7. The CDR3 runs 15 residues. The CDR3 region has the DNA TGCGCCAGCAGCTTGGGTACAGGGGTAAGGTCACCCCTCCACTTT. Protein sequence: CASSLGTGVRSPLHF.

The genes are TRBV27 and TRBJ2-7; 7 bases agree with TRBD1. This CDR3 region has 15 residues. Losses at the gene ends were 3 bases for V and 0 bases for J; bases not matched to a gene: 5. Germline-derived CDR1 and CDR2 are MNHEY and SMNVEV (reference sequence). The CDR3 protein is CASSLRTGPSYEQYF. The CDR3 bases are TGTGCCAGCAGTTTGCGGACAGGTCCCTCCTACGAGCAGTACTTC.

For this clone: The junction departs from germline at one end; a sequencing error may be responsible. The V call is TRBV28, the J call TRBJ2-7, with D possibly TRBD2 on 6 matching bases. The CDR3 has 13 amino acids. Germline V gene lookup returns CDR1 MDHEN and CDR2 SYDVKM. The CDR3 loop is CVSKWGELNEQYF. The DNA for the CDR3 is TGTGTCAGCAAATGGGGGGAATTGAACGAGCAGTACTTC.

This clone was picked up a small number of times. The rearrangement joins TRBV24-1 to TRBJ2-1, with 13 bases fitting TRBD2. With 2 bases clipped from V and 2 bases from J, the junction kept 2 bases outside the gene matches. The CDR3 length is 17 residues. Germline lookup yields CDR1 KGHDR and CDR2 SFDVKD. Here the CDR3 DNA reads TGTGCCACCAGTGATTCCGGGACTAGCGGGGCCTACAATGAGCAGTTCTTC. As protein: CATSDSGTSGAYNEQFF.

This chain uses TRBV18 with TRBJ2-7, with 13 bases lining up with TRBD2. The CDR3 is 15 residues long. V lost 3 bases to trimming and J lost 5 bases; unmatched junction nucleotides: 4. Germline CDR1 KGHSH, CDR2 LQKENI. CDR3 in amino acids: CASSPLGLAGDEQYF. The DNA of the CDR3 is TGTGCCAGCTCACCCCTAGGACTAGCGGGAGACGAGCAGTACTTC.

The genes are TRBV6-4 and TRBJ1-1, with D possibly TRBD1 on 6 matching bases. Germline V gene lookup returns CDR1 MRHNA and CDR2 SNTAGT. This CDR3 has 15 residues. V was pared by 0 bases and J by 2 bases, with 10 bases between. The CDR3 DNA reads as TGTGCCAGCAGTGACTCTAGACAGGTTAACACTGAAGCTTTCTTT. Encoded protein: CASSDSRQVNTEAFF.

CDR3 nucleotides: TGCGCCAGCAGTACCGGGACTCCCGGAAACATTCAGTACTTC. Its protein is CASSTGTPGNIQYF. This sequence joins TRBV10-1 and TRBJ2-4; tentatively, D is TRBD2 (6 bases). Trimming took off 5 bases at V and 6 bases at J, with 14 bases between the two ends. CDR1 and CDR2 from the germline V gene are WNHNN and SYGVQD (reference sequence). The CDR3 is 14 amino acids.

V and J are TRBV5-1 and TRBJ2-2, with TRBD1 as a possible D gene (5 bases). The V end lost 2 bases, the J end lost 3 bases, and 8 bases lay between the germline ends. The length of the CDR3 is 14 residues. The germline V gene has CDR1 SGHRS and CDR2 YFSETQ. The CDR3 DNA reads TGCGCCAGCAGCTTAAGGGGTGACACCGGGGAGCTGTTTTTT. Protein product: CASSLRGDTGELFF.

The chain joins TRBV29-1 to TRBJ1-1; 9 nucleotides match TRBD1. V lost 3 bases, J lost 3 bases, and 5 bases stayed unmatched. Germline V CDR1 and CDR2: SQVTM, ANQGSEA. CDR3 length: 14 residues. The CDR3 loop is CSVERQGGYTEAFF. CDR3 nucleotide sequence: TGCAGCGTTGAGAGACAGGGGGGCTACACTGAAGCTTTCTTT.

The V call is TRBV19, the J call TRBJ2-2; D remains ambiguous. From germline, CDR1 is LNHDA and CDR2 SQIVND (reference sequence). Trimming stripped 6 bases from V and 6 bases from J, with 11 bases between. CDR3 length: 13 residues. CDR3 DNA sequence: TGTGCCAGTAGCGCGACAAGGCCCGGGGAGCTGTTTTTT. This translates into CASSATRPGELFF.

The V and J genes are TRBV10-2 and TRBJ1-4, with 7 bases aligning to TRBD1. CDR3 length: 14 residues. The germline V gene has CDR1 WSHSY and CDR2 SAAADI. The V gene end was trimmed by 4 bases and the J gene end by 3 bases; junction bases not matched to a gene: 2. This chain's CDR3 is CASSGDSSNEKLFF. CDR3 in DNA: TGCGCCAGCAGTGGGGACAGTTCTAATGAAAAACTGTTTTTT.

This CDR3 reads CASEQSSGNTIYF. The CDR3 nucleotides are TGTGCCAGCGAACAAAGCTCTGGAAACACCATATATTTT. The gene calls are TRBV18 and TRBJ1-3; D call uncertain. The CDR3 runs 13 residues. The V and J ends lost 8 bases and 0 bases respectively, with 8 bases between them. From germline, CDR1 is KGHSH and CDR2 LQKENI.

V usage is TRBV30 and J usage is TRBJ1-1; 7 nucleotides match TRBD1. With V trimmed by 3 bases and J by 0 bases, 7 bases remained unmatched. The length of the CDR3 is 15 residues. In germline, CDR1 is GTSNPN, CDR2 SVGIG (reference sequence). The CDR3 loop reads CAWRRQGLMNTEAFF. CDR3 nucleotides: TGTGCCTGGAGGAGACAGGGCCTTATGAACACTGAAGCTTTCTTT.

The rearrangement uses TRBV5-6 and TRBJ1-2; 8 bases are shared with TRBD1. Germline CDR1 SGHDT, CDR2 YYEEEE. This CDR3 has 14 residues. V was pared by 7 bases and J by 8 bases, with 13 bases of the junction left unmatched. The DNA for the CDR3 is TGTGCCAGCGCCCGACCCGGACAGGGCCAGGGCTACACCTTC. Protein product: CASARPGQGQGYTF.

DNA for the CDR3: TGTGCCAGCAGCTTGGAGTTAGTGGAGACCCAGTACTTC. It yields the protein CASSLELVETQYF. This chain connects TRBV5-4 to TRBJ2-5; D remains unclear. The CDR3 is 13 amino acids. V lost 0 bases, J lost 5 bases, and 8 bases lay in between. Germline V gene sequence: CDR1 SGHNT, CDR2 YYREEE (reference sequence).

The J gene is TRBJ1-4, the V gene TRBV7-9; a possible D gene is TRBD1 (6 bases). CDR3 length: 15 amino acids. Germline V gene sequence: CDR1 SEHNR, CDR2 FQNEAQ (reference sequence). V gave up 1 base and J gave up 7 bases, with 13 bases separating them. The CDR3 sequence is CASSLEGRGFEKLFF. CDR3 nucleotides: TGTGCCAGCAGCTTAGAGGGCAGGGGATTTGAAAAACTGTTTTTT.

The chain couples TRBV9 to TRBJ1-6; tentative D call: TRBD1 (5 bases). Trimming shortened V by 6 bases and J by 8 bases, and 9 bases separated the two germline ends. Germline lookup yields CDR1 SGDLS and CDR2 YYNGEE. The CDR3 runs 12 residues. CDR3 in amino acids: CASNRPHSPLHF. In DNA form, the CDR3 reads TGTGCCAGCAACAGGCCTCATTCACCCCTCCACTTT.

The chain recombines TRBV28 with TRBJ1-2; 9 bases align to TRBD1. Per the germline V gene, CDR1 is MDHEN and CDR2 is SYDVKM. V lost 10 bases to trimming and J lost 4 bases; unmatched junction nucleotides: 4. This CDR3 has 12 residues. The chain's CDR3 is CATGTGFYGYTF. CDR3 sequence (DNA): TGTGCCACCGGGACAGGGTTCTATGGCTACACCTTC.